Described below is a single T cell receptor (beta chain) sequence and its context. Its antigen is not identified. cDNA synthesis was performed by 5'RACE with 10-nucleotide random UMIs. Over 170 million TCR-beta sequences from 15-18 subjects came from every sequencing run. TCRdb re-called the 5' RACE reads with MiXCR, one entry per CDR3 protein. Seen here are 65,000 to 90,000 distinct CDR3 sequences, 5% to 6% observed once, and the top ten hold about 2.4%. The sample originates from a study of neurological immune-mediated disorders. As for the study in general: Multiple sclerosis patients numbered around 35, of whom about 31 were relapsing-remitting and 3 secondary progressive. Study results and caveats: The study found the most TCR clonal expansion in HTLV-1-associated myelopathy and the least in multiple sclerosis, below healthy controls.

The CDR3 has 14 residues. The germline CDR1 and CDR2 sequences are SGHRS and YFSETQ. V dropped 2 bases and J dropped 2; count of bases not matched to a gene: 1. The source of this sequence is a woman between 25 and 40 years old with multiple sclerosis. The chain is built from TRBV5-1 and TRBJ2-1; 7 bases are a match to TRBD2. The sequencing sample was made of PBMCs. CDR3 bases: TGCGCCAGCAGCTTAAGCGGGACCTACAATGAGCAGTTCTTC. This codes for CASSLSGTYNEQFF.